These 16 T cell receptor beta chains originate from one sample sequenced in a study of T cell responses to AZD1222 COVID-19 vaccine. The protocol was immunoSEQ multiplex PCR, while the TCRdb copy is restricted to in-frame clones and leaves out a portion. The sample lists around 190,000 clones; around 92% were seen once. The material sequenced was peripheral blood, taken on day 0 of AZD1222 vaccination. The source is an adult in good health.

For the CDR3, the DNA is TGTGCCAGCAGCCCAGGACAGGGGAGGTTGTATGGCTACACCTTC. Translated, it gives CASSPGQGRLYGYTF. The V and J genes are TRBV14 and TRBJ1-2, with 9 bases fitting TRBD1. The CDR3 spans 15 residues. V was clipped by 4 bases and J by 5 bases; unmatched bases: 8. The germline V gene has CDR1 SGHDN and CDR2 FVKESK. Variable domain in full (rest from reference TRBV14 and TRBJ1-2): EAGVTQFPSHSVIEKGQTVTLRCDPISGHDNLYWYRRVMGKEIKFLLHFVKESKQDESGMPNNRFLAERTGGTYSTLKVQPAELEDSGVYFCASSPGQGRLYGYTFGSGTRLTVV.

The chain couples TRBV11-2 to TRBJ1-1, with 7 bases lining up with TRBD1. The CDR3 has 15 residues. Germline assignment: CDR1 SGHAT and CDR2 FQNNGV. The trim removed 5 bases at V and 1 base at J, leaving 7 bases unmatched. CDR3 protein: CASSRTGATNTEAFF. The DNA of the CDR3 is TGTGCCAGCAGCCGAACAGGGGCGACGAACACTGAAGCTTTCTTT.

The chain uses TRBV7-8 and TRBJ1-2, with TRBD1 as a possible D gene (6 bases). This CDR3 contains 14 residues. CDR1 is SGHVS and CDR2 is FQNEAQ in the germline V gene. V gave up 1 base and J gave up 8 bases, with 14 bases separating them. CDR3 bases: TGTGCCAGCAGCTTAGTTATGGGGGCGAGCGGCTACACCTTC. Protein product: CASSLVMGASGYTF.

This clone was observed a single time. V usage is TRBV7-9 and J usage is TRBJ1-1; the D gene is possibly TRBD1 (5 bases). From germline, CDR1 is SEHNR and CDR2 FQNEAQ (reference sequence). V was shortened by 2 bases and J by 1 base, with 8 bases between the two germline ends. The length of the CDR3 is 14 residues. CDR3: CASSLLQGNTEAFF. The CDR3 nucleotides read TGTGCCAGCAGCTTACTGCAGGGGAACACTGAAGCTTTCTTT.

V usage is TRBV19 and J usage is TRBJ1-6; D perhaps matches TRBD1 (6 bases). V was pared by 11 bases and J by 6 bases, with 17 bases between. Per the germline V gene, CDR1 is LNHDA and CDR2 is SQIVND (reference sequence). The CDR3 runs to 14 residues. CDR3 loop: CAAQDWGANSPLHF. The CDR3 DNA reads TGTGCCGCCCAGGACTGGGGGGCTAATTCACCCCTCCACTTT.

The CDR3 DNA reads as TGTGCCAGCATGGGATCAGGGGGGGTTACCTACAATGAGCAGTTCTTC. This sequence encodes CASMGSGGVTYNEQFF. V is TRBV3-1 (or the pseudogene TRBV3-2) and J is TRBJ2-1; D possibly matches TRBD1 or TRBD2 (7 bases each). CDR3 size: 16 residues. CDR1 is LGHDT, CDR2 YNNKEL, per germline (reference sequence). V lost 7 bases and J lost 2, with 18 bases in between.

The V and J genes are TRBV19 and TRBJ1-1, with D maybe TRBD1 (6 bases). Per germline, CDR1 LNHDA and CDR2 SQIVND (reference sequence). The CDR3 consists of 14 residues. The ends were cut back, 6 bases at V and 10 bases at J, with 21 bases in the middle. DNA for the CDR3: TGTGCCAGTAGCCCTAGACAGGCATGGGGGGGAGCTTTCTTT. This codes for CASSPRQAWGGAFF.

The V gene is TRBV7-9, the J gene TRBJ1-2; TRBD1 aligns across 7 bases. J gave up 4 bases and V 1 base, and 3 bases lay outside the gene matches. CDR3 length equals 14 residues. Per the germline V gene, CDR1 is SEHNR and CDR2 is FQNEAQ (reference sequence). The CDR3 here is CASSLVPGGYGYTF. The CDR3 DNA reads as TGTGCCAGCAGCTTAGTGCCAGGGGGCTATGGCTACACCTTC.

This clone was detected once. The chain uses TRBV6-5 and TRBJ2-3; 7 bases match TRBD1. The junction had 6 bases not matched to a gene; V was cut back by 6 bases and J by 6 bases. CDR3 size: 13 residues. The germline V gene encodes CDR1 MNHEY and CDR2 SVGAGI. CDR3 in amino acids: CASSGTERDTQYF. The DNA of the CDR3 is TGTGCCAGCAGCGGGACAGAACGGGATACGCAGTATTTT.

This clone is a singleton in its sample. The chain has TRBV4-1 and TRBJ1-3, with D possibly matching TRBD1 (6 bases). Per the germline V gene, CDR1 is MGHRA and CDR2 is YSYEKL. The ends were cut back, 3 bases at V and 0 bases at J, with 15 bases in the middle. This CDR3 comprises 17 residues. The CDR3 DNA is TGCGCCAGCAGCCAGGATTATACAGGGAGCTCTGGAAACACCATATATTTT. Translation: CASSQDYTGSSGNTIYF.

The chain couples TRBV7-9 to TRBJ2-3; possibly TRBD1 for D (5 bases). V lost 3 bases and J 5 bases, leaving 12 bases between the germline ends. CDR1 and CDR2 (germline): SEHNR, FQNEAQ (reference sequence). The CDR3 contains 14 residues. CDR3 residues: CASSFQGGRDTQYF. In DNA form, the CDR3 reads TGTGCCAGCAGCTTCCAGGGTGGACGAGATACGCAGTATTTT. Combining the CDR3 with reference TRBV7-9 and TRBJ2-3 gives the whole variable domain DTGVSQNPRHKITKRGQNVTFRCDPISEHNRLYWYRQTLGQGPEFLTYFQNEAQLEKSRLLSDRFSAERPKGSFSTLEIQRTEQGDSAMYLCASSFQGGRDTQYFGPGTRLTVL.

V is TRBV7-2 and J is TRBJ1-2, with a possible D match to TRBD1 (6 bases). The germline V and J ends were trimmed by 2 bases and 7 bases, with 8 bases remaining between them. This CDR3 comprises 12 residues. The V gene's germline CDR1 is SGHTA and CDR2 FQGNSA. The CDR3 DNA reads TGTGCCAGCAGCTTACAGGGGTTTGGCTACACCTTC. It is translated as CASSLQGFGYTF. Based on the CDR3 plus reference TRBV7-2 and TRBJ1-2, the full variable domain is GAGVSQSPSNKVTEKGKDVELRCDPISGHTALYWYRQSLGQGLEFLIYFQGNSAPDKSGLPSDRFSAERTGGSVSTLTIQRTQQEDSAVYLCASSLQGFGYTFGSGTRLTVV.

This chain uses TRBV28 with TRBJ2-6; 8 positions agree with TRBD2. This CDR3 is built from 16 residues. Germline CDR1 reads MDHEN; CDR2 reads SYDVKM. J gave up 1 base and V 10 bases, and 9 bases lay outside the gene matches. The CDR3 nucleotides read TGTGCCACCCTGGCGGGGGGTATATCTGGGGCCAACGTCCTGACTTTC. Protein sequence: CATLAGGISGANVLTF.

This chain uses TRBV3-1 (or the pseudogene TRBV3-2) with TRBJ2-2; 7 nucleotides line up with TRBD2. Trimming removed 4 bases from V and 5 bases from J; junction bases left unmatched: 1. Germline CDR1 and CDR2: LGHDT and YNNKEL (reference sequence). This CDR3 comprises 13 residues. DNA for the CDR3: TGTGCCAGCAGCCGACTAGCAACCGGGGAGCTGTTTTTT. The encoded protein is CASSRLATGELFF.

As for this clone: Within the sample, other DNA sequences also encode this same CDR3. The V call is TRBV28, the J call TRBJ1-2; D gene unclear. Germline loops: CDR1 MDHEN, CDR2 SYDVKM. V dropped 4 bases and J dropped 4 bases, with 4 bases sitting between them. The CDR3 loop spans 11 amino acids. The CDR3: CASSSPYGYTF. The CDR3 bases are TGTGCCAGCAGTTCCCCCTATGGCTACACCTTC.

This chain links TRBV3-1 (or the pseudogene TRBV3-2) with TRBJ2-1, with TRBD2 as a possible D gene (6 bases). From germline, CDR1 is LGHDT and CDR2 YNNKEL (reference sequence). CDR3 length: 13 amino acids. Trimming cost V 2 bases and J 8 bases, with 10 bases left between them. CDR3 residues: CASSQLGGDEQFF. The CDR3 region has the DNA TGTGCCAGCAGCCAACTGGGAGGCGATGAGCAGTTCTTC.